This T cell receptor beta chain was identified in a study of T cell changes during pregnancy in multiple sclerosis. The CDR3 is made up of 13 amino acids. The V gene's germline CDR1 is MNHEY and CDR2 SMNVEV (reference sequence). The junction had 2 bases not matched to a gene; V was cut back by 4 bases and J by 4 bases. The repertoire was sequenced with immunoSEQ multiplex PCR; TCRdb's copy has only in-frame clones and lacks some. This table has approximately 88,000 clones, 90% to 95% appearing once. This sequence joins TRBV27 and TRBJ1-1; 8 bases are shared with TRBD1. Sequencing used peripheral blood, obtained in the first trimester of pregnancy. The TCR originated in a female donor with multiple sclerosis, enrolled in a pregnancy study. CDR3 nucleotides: TGTGCCAGCAGTTGGGACAGGTTCACTGAAGCTTTCTTT. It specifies CASSWDRFTEAFF.